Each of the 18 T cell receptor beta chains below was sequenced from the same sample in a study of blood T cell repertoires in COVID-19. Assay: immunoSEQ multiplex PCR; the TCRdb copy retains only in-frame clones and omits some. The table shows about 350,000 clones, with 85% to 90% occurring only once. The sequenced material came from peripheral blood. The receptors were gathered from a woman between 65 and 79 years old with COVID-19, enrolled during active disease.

The CDR3 region has the DNA TGTGCCAGCAGTGATATGCAGGGTATGAACACTGAAGCTTTCTTT. This encodes CASSDMQGMNTEAFF. The rearrangement joins TRBV2 to TRBJ1-1; possible D gene TRBD1, 5 bases. The CDR3 covers 15 residues. Germline-derived CDR1 and CDR2 are SNHLY and FYNNEI. Trimming took 3 bases from V and 0 from J, leaving 11 bases between them.

CDR3 coding DNA: TGCGCCAGCAGCGGCGGGACAGACCGCTATGGCTACACCTTC. The encoded protein is CASSGGTDRYGYTF. J is TRBJ1-2 and V is TRBV5-1, with 7 bases fitting TRBD1. This CDR3 contains 14 residues. The germline gives CDR1 SGHRS, CDR2 YFSETQ. Trimming cost V 4 bases and J 4 bases; bases outside gene matches: 7. The complete variable domain, with remaining parts taken from reference TRBV5-1 and TRBJ1-2, reads KAGVTQTPRYLIKTRGQQVTLSCSPISGHRSVSWYQQTPGQGLQFLFEYFSETQRNKGNFPGRFSGRQFSNSRSEMNVSTLELGDSALYLCASSGGTDRYGYTFGSGTRLTVV.

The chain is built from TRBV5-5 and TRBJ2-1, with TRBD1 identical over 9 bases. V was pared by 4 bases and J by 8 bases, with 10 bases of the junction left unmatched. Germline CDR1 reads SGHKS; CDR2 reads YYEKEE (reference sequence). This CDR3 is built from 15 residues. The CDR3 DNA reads TGTGCCAGCAGCATCCGGGACAGGGAGGCCGATGAGCAGTTCTTC. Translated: CASSIRDREADEQFF.

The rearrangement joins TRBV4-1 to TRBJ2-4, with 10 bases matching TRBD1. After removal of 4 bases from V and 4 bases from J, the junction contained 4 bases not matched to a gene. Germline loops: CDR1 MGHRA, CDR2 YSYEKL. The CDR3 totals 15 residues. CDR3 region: CASSLLGQGKNIQYF. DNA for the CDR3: TGCGCCAGCAGCCTGCTGGGACAGGGGAAAAACATTCAGTACTTC.

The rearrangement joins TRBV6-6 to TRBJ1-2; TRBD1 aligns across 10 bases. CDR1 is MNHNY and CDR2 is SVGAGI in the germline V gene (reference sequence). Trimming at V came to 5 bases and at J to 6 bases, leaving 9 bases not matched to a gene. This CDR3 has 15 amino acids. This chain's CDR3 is CASSPWTGGKDGYTF. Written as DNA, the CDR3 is TGTGCCAGCAGTCCCTGGACAGGGGGTAAGGATGGCTACACCTTC.

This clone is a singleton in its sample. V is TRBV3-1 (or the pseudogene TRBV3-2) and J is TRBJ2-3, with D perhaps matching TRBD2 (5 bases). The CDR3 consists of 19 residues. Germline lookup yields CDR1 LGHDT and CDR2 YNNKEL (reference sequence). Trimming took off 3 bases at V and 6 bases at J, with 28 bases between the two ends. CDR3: CASSQSPSPIGLGRDTQYF. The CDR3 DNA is TGTGCCAGCAGCCAGAGCCCCTCTCCGATAGGACTTGGGCGTGATACGCAGTATTTT.

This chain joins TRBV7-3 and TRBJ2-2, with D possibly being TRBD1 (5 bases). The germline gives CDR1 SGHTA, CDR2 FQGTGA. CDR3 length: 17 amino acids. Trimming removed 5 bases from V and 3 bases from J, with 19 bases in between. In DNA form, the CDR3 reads TGTGCCAGCAGCCCCAGGGCCTCCTCGGTGGACACCGGGGAGCTGTTTTTT. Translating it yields CASSPRASSVDTGELFF.

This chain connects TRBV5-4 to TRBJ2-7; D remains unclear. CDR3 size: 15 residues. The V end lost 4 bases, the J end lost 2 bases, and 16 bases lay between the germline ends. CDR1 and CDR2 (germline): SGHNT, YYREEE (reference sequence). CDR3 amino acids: CASSRPLGDTYEQYF. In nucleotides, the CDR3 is TGTGCCAGCAGCCGGCCCTTAGGTGACACCTACGAGCAGTACTTC.

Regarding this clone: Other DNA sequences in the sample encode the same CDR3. The CDR3 DNA reads TGCGCCAGCAGCTTGGGACAGGGTGGGACTGAAGCTTTCTTT. Amino acid sequence: CASSLGQGGTEAFF. This chain connects TRBV5-1 to TRBJ1-1; 7 bases fit TRBD1. The CDR3 extends over 14 amino acids. Germline-derived CDR1 and CDR2 are SGHRS and YFSETQ. The V and J ends lost 0 bases and 5 bases, in that order; junction bases with no gene match: 4. Full variable domain (missing parts from reference TRBV5-1 and TRBJ1-1): KAGVTQTPRYLIKTRGQQVTLSCSPISGHRSVSWYQQTPGQGLQFLFEYFSETQRNKGNFPGRFSGRQFSNSRSEMNVSTLELGDSALYLCASSLGQGGTEAFFGQGTRLTVV.

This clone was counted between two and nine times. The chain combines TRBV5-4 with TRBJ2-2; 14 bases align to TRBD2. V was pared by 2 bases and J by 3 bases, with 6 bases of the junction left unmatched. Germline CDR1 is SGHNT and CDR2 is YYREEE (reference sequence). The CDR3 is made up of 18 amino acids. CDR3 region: CASSFGLAGGPDTGELFF. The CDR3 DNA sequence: TGTGCCAGCAGCTTCGGACTAGCGGGGGGCCCTGACACCGGGGAGCTGTTTTTT.

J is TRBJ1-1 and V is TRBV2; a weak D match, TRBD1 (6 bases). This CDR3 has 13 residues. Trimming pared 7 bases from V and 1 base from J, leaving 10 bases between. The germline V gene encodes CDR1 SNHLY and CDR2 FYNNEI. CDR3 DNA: TGTGCCAGCAAAAAACAGGGGAACACTGAAGCTTTCTTT. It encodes CASKKQGNTEAFF. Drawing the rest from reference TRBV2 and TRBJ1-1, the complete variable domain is EPEVTQTPSHQVTQMGQEVILRCVPISNHLYFYWYRQILGQKVEFLVSFYNNEISEKSEIFDDQFSVERPDGSNFTLKIRSTKLEDSAMYFCASKKQGNTEAFFGQGTRLTVV.

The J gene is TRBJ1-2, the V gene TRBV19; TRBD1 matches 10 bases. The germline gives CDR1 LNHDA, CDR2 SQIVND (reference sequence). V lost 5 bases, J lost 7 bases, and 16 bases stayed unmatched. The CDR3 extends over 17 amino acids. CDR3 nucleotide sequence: TGTGCCAGTAGTCCTCGCACCATTGGACAGGGGGTTGGTGGCTACACCTTC. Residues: CASSPRTIGQGVGGYTF.

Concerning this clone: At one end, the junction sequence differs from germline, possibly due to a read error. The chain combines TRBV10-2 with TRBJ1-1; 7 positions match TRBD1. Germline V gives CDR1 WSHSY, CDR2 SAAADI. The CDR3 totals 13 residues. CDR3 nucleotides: TGCGCCAGCATTGAGGGGGCGAGCACTGAAGCTTTCTTT. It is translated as CASIEGASTEAFF.

Here the CDR3 reads CASTTAGVYGYTF. Written as DNA, the CDR3 is TGTGCCAGCACCACTGCAGGGGTCTATGGCTACACCTTC. The J gene is TRBJ1-2, the V gene TRBV12-3 or TRBV12-4; tentatively, D is TRBD1 (6 bases). Trimming left V 7 bases short and J 4 bases short, with 13 bases between. This CDR3 has 13 amino acids.

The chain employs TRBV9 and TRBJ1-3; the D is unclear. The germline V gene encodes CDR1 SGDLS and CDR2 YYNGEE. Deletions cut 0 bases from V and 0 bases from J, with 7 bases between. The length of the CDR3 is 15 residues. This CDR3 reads CASSVEPISGNTIYF. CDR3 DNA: TGTGCCAGCAGCGTAGAACCTATCTCTGGAAACACCATATATTTT. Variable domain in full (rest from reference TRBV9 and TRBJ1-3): DSGVTQTPKHLITATGQRVTLRCSPRSGDLSVYWYQQSLDQGLQFLIQYYNGEERAKGNILERFSAQQFPDLHSELNLSSLELGDSALYFCASSVEPISGNTIYFGEGSWLTVV.

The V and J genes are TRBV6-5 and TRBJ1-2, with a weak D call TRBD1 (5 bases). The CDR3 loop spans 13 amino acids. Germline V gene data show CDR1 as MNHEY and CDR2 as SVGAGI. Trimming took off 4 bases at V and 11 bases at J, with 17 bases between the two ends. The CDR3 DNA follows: TGTGCCAGCAGTTCCAGACTGTGGGGGGGTTACACCTTC. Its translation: CASSSRLWGGYTF.

CDR3 sequence: CASSEAEGAHGYTF. The CDR3 DNA reads as TGTGCCAGCAGTGAAGCAGAGGGGGCGCATGGCTACACCTTC. The chain employs TRBV6-1 and TRBJ1-2; 7 bases map to TRBD1. This CDR3 spans 14 amino acids. Germline lookup yields CDR1 MNHNS and CDR2 SASEGT. V dropped 0 bases and J dropped 6; count of bases not matched to a gene: 4.

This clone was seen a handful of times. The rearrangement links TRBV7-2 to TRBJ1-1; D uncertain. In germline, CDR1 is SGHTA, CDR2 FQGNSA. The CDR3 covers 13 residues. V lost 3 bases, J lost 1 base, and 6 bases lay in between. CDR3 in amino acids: CASSLRQNTEAFF. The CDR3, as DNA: TGTGCCAGCAGCTTGAGACAGAACACTGAAGCTTTCTTT.